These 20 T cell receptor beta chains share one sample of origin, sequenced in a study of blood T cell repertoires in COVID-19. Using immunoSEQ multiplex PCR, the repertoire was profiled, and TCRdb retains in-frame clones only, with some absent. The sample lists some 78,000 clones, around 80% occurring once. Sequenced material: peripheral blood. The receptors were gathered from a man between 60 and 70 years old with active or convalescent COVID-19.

Written as DNA, the CDR3 is TGTGCCTGGAGCCGCTTAGAAGATCAGCCCCAGCATTTT. Translation: CAWSRLEDQPQHF. V gene TRBV30 combines with J gene TRBJ1-5; D not certain. V was trimmed by 3 bases and J by 5 bases, leaving 11 bases between them. Germline V gene data show CDR1 as GTSNPN and CDR2 as SVGIG (reference sequence). This CDR3 is built from 13 residues.

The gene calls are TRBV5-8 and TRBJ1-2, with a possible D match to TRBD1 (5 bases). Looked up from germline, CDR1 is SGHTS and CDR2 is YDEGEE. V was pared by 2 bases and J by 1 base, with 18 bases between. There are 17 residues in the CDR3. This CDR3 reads CASSFGAQSLLNYGYTF. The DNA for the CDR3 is TGTGCCAGCAGCTTTGGGGCCCAGTCTCTTCTTAACTATGGCTACACCTTC.

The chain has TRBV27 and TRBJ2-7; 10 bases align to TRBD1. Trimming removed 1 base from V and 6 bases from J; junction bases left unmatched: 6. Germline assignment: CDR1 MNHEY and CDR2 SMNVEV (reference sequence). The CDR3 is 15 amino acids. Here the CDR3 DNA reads TGTGCCAGCAGTTTATATTCCCGGACAGGGGGCGAGCAGTACTTC. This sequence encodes CASSLYSRTGGEQYF.

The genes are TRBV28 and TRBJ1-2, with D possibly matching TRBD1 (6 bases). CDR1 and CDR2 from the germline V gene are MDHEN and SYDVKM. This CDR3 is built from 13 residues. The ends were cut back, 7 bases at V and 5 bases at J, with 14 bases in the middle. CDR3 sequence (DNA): TGTGCCAGCACCCTTGCCGGACAGTATGGCTACACCTTC. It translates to CASTLAGQYGYTF.

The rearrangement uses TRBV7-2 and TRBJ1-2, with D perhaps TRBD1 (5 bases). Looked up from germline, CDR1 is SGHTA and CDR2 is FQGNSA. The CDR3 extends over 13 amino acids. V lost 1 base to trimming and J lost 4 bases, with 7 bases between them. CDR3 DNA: TGTGCCAGCAGCTTAGGACAGCTCTATGGCTACACCTTC. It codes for CASSLGQLYGYTF.

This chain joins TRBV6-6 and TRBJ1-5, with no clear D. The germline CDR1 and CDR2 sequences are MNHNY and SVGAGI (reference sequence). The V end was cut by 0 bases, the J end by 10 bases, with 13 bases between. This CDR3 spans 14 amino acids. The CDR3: CASSYSEGNVPQHF. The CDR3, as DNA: TGTGCCAGCAGTTACTCAGAGGGTAATGTCCCCCAGCATTTT.

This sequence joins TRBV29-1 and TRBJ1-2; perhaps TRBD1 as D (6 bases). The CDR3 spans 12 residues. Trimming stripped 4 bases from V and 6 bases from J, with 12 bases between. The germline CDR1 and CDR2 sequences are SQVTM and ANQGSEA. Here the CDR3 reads CSVGDNRDGYTF. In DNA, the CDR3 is TGCAGCGTTGGGGATAACAGGGATGGCTACACCTTC.

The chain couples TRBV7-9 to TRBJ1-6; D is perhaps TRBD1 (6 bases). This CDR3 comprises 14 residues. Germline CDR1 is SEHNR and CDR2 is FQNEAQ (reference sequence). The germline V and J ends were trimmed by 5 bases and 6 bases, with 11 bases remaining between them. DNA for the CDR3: TGTGCCAGCAGCCCTGCCAGGGGTAATTCACCCCTCCACTTT. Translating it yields CASSPARGNSPLHF.

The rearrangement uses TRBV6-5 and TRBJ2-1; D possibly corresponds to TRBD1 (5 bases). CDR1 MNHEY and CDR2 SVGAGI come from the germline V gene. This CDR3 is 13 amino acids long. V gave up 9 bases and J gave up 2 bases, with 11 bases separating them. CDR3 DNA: TGTGCCAGTACCCCGACAGCCTACAATGAGCAGTTCTTC. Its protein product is CASTPTAYNEQFF.

The CDR3 spells CASSSEVCDEGYTF. The CDR3 DNA reads as TGTGCCAGCAGTAGCGAGGTTTGCGATGAGGGCTACACCTTC. The chain employs TRBV21-1 and TRBJ1-2. TRBV21-1 is designated a pseudogene. This CDR3 has 14 amino acids.

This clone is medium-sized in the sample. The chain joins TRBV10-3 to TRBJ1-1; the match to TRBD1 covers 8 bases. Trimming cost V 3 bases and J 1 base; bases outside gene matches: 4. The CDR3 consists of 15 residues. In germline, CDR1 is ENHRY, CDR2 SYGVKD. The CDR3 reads CAISDPGTGNTEAFF. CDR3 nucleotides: TGTGCCATCAGTGACCCAGGGACAGGGAACACTGAAGCTTTCTTT.

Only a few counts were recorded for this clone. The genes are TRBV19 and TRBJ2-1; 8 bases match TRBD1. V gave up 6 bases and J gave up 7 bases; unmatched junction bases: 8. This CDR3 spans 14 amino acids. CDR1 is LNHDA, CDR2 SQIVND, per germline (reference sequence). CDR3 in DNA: TGTGCCAGTAGACCGGGACAGGCTAGTAATGAGCAGTTCTTC. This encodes CASRPGQASNEQFF.

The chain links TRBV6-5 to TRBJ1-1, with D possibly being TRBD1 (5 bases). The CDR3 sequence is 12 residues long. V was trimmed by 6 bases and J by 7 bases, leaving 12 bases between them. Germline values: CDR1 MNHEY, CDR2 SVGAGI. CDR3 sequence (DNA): TGTGCCAGCAGGACTCTCGGGGGTGAAGCTTTCTTT. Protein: CASRTLGGEAFF.

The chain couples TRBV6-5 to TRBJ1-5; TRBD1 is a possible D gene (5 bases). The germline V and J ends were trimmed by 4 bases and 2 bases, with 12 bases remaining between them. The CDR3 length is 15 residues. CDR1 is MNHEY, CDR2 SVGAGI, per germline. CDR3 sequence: CASSSQGLGNQPQHF. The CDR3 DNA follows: TGTGCCAGCAGTTCGCAGGGATTAGGCAATCAGCCCCAGCATTTT.

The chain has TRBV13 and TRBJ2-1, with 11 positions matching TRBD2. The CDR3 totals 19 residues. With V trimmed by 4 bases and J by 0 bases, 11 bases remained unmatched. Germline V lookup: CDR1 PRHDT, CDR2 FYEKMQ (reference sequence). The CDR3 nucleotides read TGTGCCAGCAGCTCCAAGGCTAGCGGGGGGCGGAGCTCCTACAATGAGCAGTTCTTC. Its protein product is CASSSKASGGRSSYNEQFF.

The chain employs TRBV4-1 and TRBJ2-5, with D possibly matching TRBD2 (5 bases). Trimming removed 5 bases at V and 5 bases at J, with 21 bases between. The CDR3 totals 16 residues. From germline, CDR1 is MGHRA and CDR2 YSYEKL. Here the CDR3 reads CASSVARGTDGETQYF. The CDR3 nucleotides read TGCGCCAGCAGCGTCGCCCGGGGAACGGATGGGGAGACCCAGTACTTC.

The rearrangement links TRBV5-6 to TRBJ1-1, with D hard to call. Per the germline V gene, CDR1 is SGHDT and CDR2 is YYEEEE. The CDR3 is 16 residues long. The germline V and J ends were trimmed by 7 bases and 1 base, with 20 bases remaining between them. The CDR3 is CASSLGPGTANTEAFF. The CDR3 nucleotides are TGTGCCAGCTCTCTTGGCCCGGGTACGGCGAACACTGAAGCTTTCTTT.

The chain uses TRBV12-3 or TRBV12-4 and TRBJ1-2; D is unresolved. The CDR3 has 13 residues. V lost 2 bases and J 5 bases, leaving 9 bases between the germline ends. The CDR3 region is CASSLSGGYGYTF. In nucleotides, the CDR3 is TGTGCCAGCAGTTTAAGCGGTGGTTATGGCTACACCTTC.

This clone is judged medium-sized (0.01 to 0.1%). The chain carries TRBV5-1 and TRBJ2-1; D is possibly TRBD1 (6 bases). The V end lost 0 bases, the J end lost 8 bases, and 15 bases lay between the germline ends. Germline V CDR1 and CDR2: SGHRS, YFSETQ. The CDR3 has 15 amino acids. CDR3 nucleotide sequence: TGCGCCAGCAGCTTGGCCGAGCAGGGGCGGTATGAGCAGTTCTTC. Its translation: CASSLAEQGRYEQFF.

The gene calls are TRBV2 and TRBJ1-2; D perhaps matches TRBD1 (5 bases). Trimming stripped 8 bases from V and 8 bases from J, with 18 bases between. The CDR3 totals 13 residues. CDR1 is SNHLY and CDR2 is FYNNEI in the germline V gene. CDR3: CASGKGGAGGYTF. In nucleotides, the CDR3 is TGTGCCAGCGGGAAGGGAGGGGCTGGAGGCTACACCTTC.